This T cell receptor (beta chain) was recorded in a study of read filtering for tumor transcriptome and immune sequencing. About the study: DNase treatment preceded whole-transcriptome library preparation.

The CDR3 has 13 amino acids. Trimming stripped 8 bases from V and 2 bases from J, with 13 bases between. CDR1 MNHNS and CDR2 SASEGT come from the germline V gene. This clonotype was counted a few times. At the time of active disease, bone marrow was collected from every patient. The library was built from around 0.4 ug RNA with molecular barcoded adaptors for alpha/delta and beta/gamma chains. From the reads, TCRdb called clonotypes with MiXCR, one entry per CDR3 protein. This table holds around 65,000 distinct CDR3 sequences, roughly a fifth found once. This clonotype originated in a donor aged 40 or over with multiple myeloma. The chain links TRBV6-1 to TRBJ2-7, with D possibly being TRBD2 (6 bases). The specimen was a population of CD138-negative cells sorted from bone marrow. CDR3 loop: CASGREWTYEQYF. The CDR3 region has the DNA TGTGCCAGCGGACGGGAGTGGACCTACGAGCAGTACTTC.